These 2 T cell receptor beta chains share one sample of origin, sequenced in a study of immune characterization of retroperitoneal liposarcoma. In TCRdb, the PCR reads were re-called with MiXCR into one record per CDR3 protein. The sample yields approximately 11,000 distinct CDR3 sequences, more than 35% seen once. Sequenced material: tumor tissue. The receptors were sampled from a male donor with retroperitoneal liposarcoma.

This clonotype was detected a few times. This chain connects TRBV12-3 or TRBV12-4 to TRBJ2-1; TRBD1 is a possible D gene (6 bases). V was trimmed by 5 bases and J by 3 bases, leaving 8 bases between them. The CDR3 runs 13 residues. CDR3 DNA sequence: TGTGCCAGCAGTCGGGACATCTACAATGAGCAGTTCTTC. As protein: CASSRDIYNEQFF.

This clonotype counts as medium-sized. V is TRBV6-6 and J is TRBJ2-5; TRBD2 is a possible D gene (6 bases). V was shortened by 2 bases and J by 4 bases, with 20 bases between the two germline ends. The CDR3 is 17 residues long. CDR1 is MNHNY, CDR2 SVGAGI, per germline (reference sequence). CDR3 loop: CASSYVSPASRGETQYF. DNA of the CDR3: TGTGCCAGCAGTTACGTTTCCCCCGCCTCGCGGGGAGAGACCCAGTACTTC.